Following are 4 T cell receptor beta chains from one sample sequenced in a study of blood T cells in healthy people across ages. Next came a second PCR, run for about 6 to 11 cycles, which used a sample-barcoded 5' primer along with a J-beta primer mix. TCRdb reprocessed the 5' RACE reads via MiXCR and lists one record per CDR3 protein. The sample shows some 640,000 distinct CDR3 sequences, 49% of them seen only once. What was sequenced was blood. The source of these receptors is a woman aged 60 to 75 in good health.

The genes are TRBV6-1 and TRBJ2-7; D may be TRBD1 or TRBD2 (5 bases each). This CDR3 is 11 amino acids long. Germline loops: CDR1 MNHNS, CDR2 SASEGT. CDR3 region: CGARDRYEQYF. CDR3 nucleotides: TGTGGGGCTCGGGACCGGTACGAGCAGTACTTC.

The rearrangement uses TRBV10-3 and TRBJ2-1; 12 bases match TRBD2. The J call may be wrong; the DNA end is better matched by TRBJ2-7. The CDR3 has 15 amino acids. Germline assignment: CDR1 ENHRY and CDR2 SYGVKD. The CDR3 loop is CATRVGLAGNNEQYF. The DNA for the CDR3 is TGTGCCACCAGGGTCGGACTAGCGGGAAACAATGAGCAGTACTTC.

This clonotype was counted a single time. The chain couples TRBV28 to TRBJ2-1, with 7 bases matching TRBD2. Per the germline V gene, CDR1 is MDHEN and CDR2 is SYDVKM. The trim removed 5 bases at V and 8 bases at J, leaving 15 bases unmatched. The CDR3 consists of 16 residues. The CDR3 spells CASSPTLGAGPYEQFF. The DNA for the CDR3 is TGTGCCAGCAGTCCAACCCTCGGAGCGGGACCCTATGAGCAGTTCTTC.

CDR3 loop: CASSQGGALNEKLFF. In DNA form, the CDR3 reads TGTGCCAGCAGCCAAGGAGGGGCCCTTAATGAAAAACTGTTTTTT. V and J are TRBV3-1 and TRBJ1-4; a weak D match, TRBD1 (5 bases). Trimming removed 1 base at V and 4 bases at J, with 10 bases between. In germline, CDR1 is LGHDT, CDR2 YNNKEL (reference sequence). There are 15 residues in the CDR3.